The 31 T cell receptor beta chains presented below share a single source sample, sequenced in a study of blood T cell repertoires in COVID-19. Sequencing was performed with immunoSEQ multiplex PCR; in TCRdb, only in-frame clones are kept and a portion is missing. The table records approximately 240,000 clones, 80% to 85% of them present only once. The sequenced material came from peripheral blood. The receptor set was obtained from a woman aged 55-75 years with acute or convalescent COVID-19.

On this clone: Distinct nucleotide sequences in the sample also encode this CDR3. The J gene is TRBJ2-1, the V gene TRBV12-3 or TRBV12-4; D possibly corresponds to TRBD1 (6 bases). Trimming pared 6 bases from V and 9 bases from J, leaving 9 bases between. The length of the CDR3 is 11 residues. The CDR3 DNA is TGTGCCAGCAGCCCCAGGGGTGAGCAGTTCTTC. Its translation: CASSPRGEQFF.

The V and J genes are TRBV5-5 and TRBJ2-5; D possibly corresponds to TRBD2 (6 bases). This CDR3 contains 19 residues. CDR1 and CDR2 from the germline V gene are SGHKS and YYEKEE (reference sequence). The ends were cut back, 2 bases at V and 4 bases at J, with 27 bases in the middle. The CDR3 spells CASSFSLFAGTGVGETQYF. The CDR3 nucleotides are TGTGCCAGCAGCTTCAGTTTGTTTGCCGGGACTGGGGTTGGAGAGACCCAGTACTTC.

This clone was detected only a few times. The chain carries TRBV11-2 and TRBJ1-2, with 7 bases that match TRBD1. CDR3 length: 16 amino acids. CDR1 and CDR2 from the germline V gene are SGHAT and FQNNGV. V lost 3 bases and J lost 4; bases outside the gene matches: 11. The CDR3: CASSLTFTGERYGYTF. CDR3 in DNA: TGTGCCAGCAGCTTGACCTTTACAGGGGAACGCTATGGCTACACCTTC.

The chain recombines TRBV5-4 with TRBJ1-2, with D possibly being TRBD1 (5 bases). In germline, CDR1 is SGHNT, CDR2 YYREEE (reference sequence). CDR3 size: 14 residues. V lost 5 bases and J 5 bases, leaving 16 bases between the germline ends. This CDR3 is CASRERQGGYGYTF. For the CDR3, the DNA is TGTGCCAGCAGAGAACGGCAGGGCGGATATGGCTACACCTTC.

This chain uses TRBV11-2 with TRBJ2-7; maybe TRBD1 (5 bases). The V and J ends lost 5 bases and 3 bases respectively, with 14 bases between them. The CDR3 is 14 residues long. The germline CDR1 and CDR2 sequences are SGHAT and FQNNGV. In DNA form, the CDR3 reads TGTGCCAGCAGCCAGGGCATCCTCGACTACGAGCAGTACTTC. Amino acid sequence: CASSQGILDYEQYF.

CDR3 nucleotide sequence: TGTGCCAGCAGTTACTGGTCCCAGGGACAGGCTGAAGCTTTCTTT. Translating gives CASSYWSQGQAEAFF. The chain links TRBV6-5 to TRBJ1-1, with 8 bases identical to TRBD1. Germline V gene sequence: CDR1 MNHEY, CDR2 SVGAGI. The junction had 7 bases not matched to a gene; V was cut back by 1 base and J by 6 bases. The CDR3 spans 15 residues.

This chain joins TRBV20-1 and TRBJ1-1, with D perhaps matching TRBD1 (6 bases). This CDR3 region has 11 residues. In germline, CDR1 is DFQATT, CDR2 SNEGSKA (reference sequence). V lost 4 bases to trimming and J lost 11 bases, with 14 bases between them. The CDR3 DNA is TGCAGTGCTAATATACAGGGTTTTGCTTTCTTT. This gives the protein CSANIQGFAFF.

This clone occurred once. The chain links TRBV11-2 to TRBJ2-7, with 10 bases aligning to TRBD1. The germline V gene has CDR1 SGHAT and CDR2 FQNNGV. V lost 6 bases and J lost 2; bases outside the gene matches: 7. This CDR3 spans 15 amino acids. The CDR3 is CASRNPGTGAYEQYF. The DNA for the CDR3 is TGTGCCAGCAGGAATCCCGGGACAGGGGCCTACGAGCAGTACTTC.

Only a few counts were recorded for this clone. The chain uses TRBV2 and TRBJ1-1, with D hard to call. The CDR3 covers 14 residues. V lost 2 bases and J 1 base, leaving 8 bases between the germline ends. CDR1 is SNHLY, CDR2 FYNNEI, per germline. The CDR3 spells CASSELRGNTEAFF. The CDR3 bases are TGTGCCAGCAGTGAACTTCGGGGGAACACTGAAGCTTTCTTT.

V usage is TRBV19 and J usage is TRBJ1-4; a weak D match, TRBD1 (5 bases). CDR3 length: 13 amino acids. Germline V gene lookup returns CDR1 LNHDA and CDR2 SQIVND (reference sequence). The V end was cut by 9 bases, the J end by 7 bases, with 15 bases between. This CDR3 reads CASAGLVSEKLFF. The CDR3 nucleotides read TGTGCCAGCGCGGGACTCGTCAGTGAAAAACTGTTTTTT.

This clone was seen once. This chain links TRBV5-6 with TRBJ2-1, with a weak D call TRBD1 (5 bases). V was cut by 3 bases and J by 0 bases, with 16 bases left in between. This CDR3 contains 17 residues. CDR1 is SGHDT and CDR2 is YYEEEE in the germline V gene. This CDR3 reads CASSWGTSYSSYNEQFF. In nucleotides, the CDR3 is TGTGCCAGCAGCTGGGGCACCAGTTATAGCTCCTACAATGAGCAGTTCTTC.

This rearrangement joins TRBV6-1 to TRBJ1-1; 10 bases are shared with TRBD1. J was trimmed by 5 bases and V by 4 bases; bases with no gene match: 10. Germline loops: CDR1 MNHNS, CDR2 SASEGT. The length of the CDR3 is 16 residues. CDR3 coding DNA: TGTGCCAGCAGTGCCCACCCTGGACAGGGGGGAACTGAAGCTTTCTTT. Encoded protein: CASSAHPGQGGTEAFF.

The rearrangement links TRBV5-1 to TRBJ2-7, with 7 bases fitting TRBD1. Germline CDR1 SGHRS, CDR2 YFSETQ. CDR3 length equals 15 residues. V was clipped by 4 bases and J by 2 bases; unmatched bases: 9. CDR3 region: CASSPRQGSAYEQYF. The CDR3 DNA follows: TGCGCCAGCAGCCCACGACAGGGATCAGCCTACGAGCAGTACTTC.

The count of this clone is one. V gene TRBV6-5 combines with J gene TRBJ1-6; 9 bases fit TRBD1. CDR3 length equals 13 residues. CDR1 and CDR2 (germline): MNHEY, SVGAGI. After removal of 11 bases from V and 7 bases from J, the junction contained 6 bases not matched to a gene. The CDR3 loop is CAGAGTGNSPLHF. The CDR3 DNA is TGTGCCGGCGCCGGGACAGGGAATTCACCCCTCCACTTT.

This chain joins TRBV4-2 and TRBJ2-7; the match to TRBD2 covers 14 bases. The germline V gene encodes CDR1 LGHNA and CDR2 YNFKEQ. V lost 1 base, J lost 4 bases, and 3 bases stayed unmatched. The length of the CDR3 is 16 residues. This chain's CDR3 is CASSQATSGGVYEQYF. For the CDR3, the DNA is TGTGCCAGCAGCCAAGCGACTAGCGGGGGGGTATACGAGCAGTACTTC.

The chain couples TRBV29-1 to TRBJ2-7; TRBD2 matches 12 bases. Near its end, the DNA agrees better with TRBJ2-1, so the J call may be wrong. CDR3 size: 16 residues. Germline V gene lookup returns CDR1 SQVTM and CDR2 ANQGSEA. In DNA form, the CDR3 reads TGCAGCGTTGAAATTAGGGCTGGGACTAGCGGGCGGGAGCAGTTCTTC. Translation gives CSVEIRAGTSGREQFF.

This rearrangement joins TRBV18 to TRBJ1-4, with 7 bases identical to TRBD1. This CDR3 has 14 amino acids. The germline gives CDR1 KGHSH, CDR2 LQKENI. J gave up 5 bases and V 3 bases, and 3 bases lay outside the gene matches. The CDR3 DNA reads as TGTGCCAGCTCACCCAGACAGGGCAATGAAAAACTGTTTTTT. Its protein is CASSPRQGNEKLFF.

The chain has TRBV28 and TRBJ1-1; D unclear. Trimming pared 1 base from V and 6 bases from J, leaving 12 bases between. The CDR3 length is 14 residues. Germline V CDR1 and CDR2: MDHEN, SYDVKM. This CDR3 is CASSLSRPTPEAFF. The CDR3 nucleotides are TGTGCCAGCAGTTTATCCCGCCCTACTCCTGAAGCTTTCTTT.

The CDR3 bases are TGCGCCAGCAGCTCGGGACTAGCCATTTCGAACACCGGGGAGCTGTTTTTT. It encodes CASSSGLAISNTGELFF. The rearrangement uses TRBV5-1 and TRBJ2-2, with 9 positions matching TRBD2. CDR3 size: 17 residues. V shed 3 bases, J shed 0 bases, and the junction held 6 bases outside the gene matches. Germline values: CDR1 SGHRS, CDR2 YFSETQ.

CDR3 loop: CASSSLGNEQYF. The CDR3 region has the DNA TGTGCCAGCAGCTCCCTAGGAAACGAGCAGTACTTC. The chain combines TRBV11-2 with TRBJ2-7; D is undetermined. Per the germline V gene, CDR1 is SGHAT and CDR2 is FQNNGV. V lost 4 bases to trimming and J lost 5 bases, with 9 bases between them. There are 12 residues in the CDR3. The variable domain in full, completed from reference TRBV11-2 and TRBJ2-7, reads EAGVAQSPRYKIIEKRQSVAFWCNPISGHATLYWYQQILGQGPKLLIQFQNNGVVDDSQLPKDRFSAERLKGVDSTLKIQPAKLEDSAVYLCASSSLGNEQYFGPGTRLTVT.

As for this clone: Other DNA variants within this sample encode the same CDR3. The chain is built from TRBV5-1 and TRBJ2-3; D unresolved. The CDR3 has 12 amino acids. Looked up from germline, CDR1 is SGHRS and CDR2 is YFSETQ. With 3 bases removed from V and 2 bases from J, the gap between germline ends came to 4 bases. The DNA for the CDR3 is TGCGCCAGCAGCTCCAACACAGATACGCAGTATTTT. This translates into CASSSNTDTQYF.

The V gene is TRBV4-2, the J gene TRBJ2-7, with TRBD2 identical over 7 bases. The CDR3 consists of 14 residues. V lost 4 bases to trimming and J lost 0 bases; unmatched junction nucleotides: 3. CDR1 LGHNA and CDR2 YNFKEQ come from the germline V gene. The CDR3 DNA reads as TGTGCCAGCAGCCGGGAGGGGATCTCCTACGAGCAGTACTTC. This sequence encodes CASSREGISYEQYF.

The chain combines TRBV29-1 with TRBJ2-1; 12 bases agree with TRBD2. CDR1 SQVTM and CDR2 ANQGSEA come from the germline V gene. This CDR3 contains 13 residues. V lost 8 bases and J lost 6; bases outside the gene matches: 5. Here the CDR3 reads CSISSGGANEQFF. The CDR3 DNA is TGCAGCATCTCTAGCGGGGGGGCCAATGAGCAGTTCTTC.

The genes are TRBV7-9 and TRBJ1-3; 7 positions agree with TRBD1. The CDR3 has 15 residues. V shed 3 bases and J 3 bases; nucleotides not matched to a gene: 5. From germline, CDR1 is SEHNR and CDR2 FQNEAQ (reference sequence). CDR3 DNA: TGTGCCAGCAGCTTCGGGACAGCTATTGGAAACACCATATATTTT. Translating it yields CASSFGTAIGNTIYF.

The chain couples TRBV4-1 to TRBJ1-2, with D perhaps TRBD1 (5 bases). The CDR3 is made up of 15 amino acids. Trimming took off 0 bases at V and 8 bases at J, with 16 bases between the two ends. CDR1 MGHRA and CDR2 YSYEKL come from the germline V gene. The CDR3 nucleotides are TGCGCCAGCAGCCAAGATCCCGGGGGAAGTCAAGGCTACACCTTC. As protein: CASSQDPGGSQGYTF.

This chain connects TRBV7-2 to TRBJ1-2; 7 nucleotides agree with TRBD1. The V and J ends lost 3 bases and 7 bases, in that order; junction bases with no gene match: 5. The CDR3 is made up of 13 amino acids. Germline values: CDR1 SGHTA, CDR2 FQGNSA. The CDR3 is CASSLDRWFGYTF. The CDR3 DNA reads as TGTGCCAGCAGCTTGGACAGGTGGTTTGGCTACACCTTC.

The chain uses TRBV28 and TRBJ1-5; the match to TRBD1 covers 7 bases. The V gene's germline CDR1 is MDHEN and CDR2 SYDVKM. The CDR3 spans 17 residues. The trim removed 7 bases at V and 2 bases at J, leaving 14 bases unmatched. CDR3 nucleotides: TGTGCCAGCATCTCACCGCGACAGGGTAGGGGCAATCAGCCCCAGCATTTT. Translation gives CASISPRQGRGNQPQHF.

This chain connects TRBV5-6 to TRBJ1-5; 7 bases line up with TRBD1. V was clipped by 3 bases and J by 1 base; unmatched bases: 7. This CDR3 comprises 16 residues. Germline CDR1 reads SGHDT; CDR2 reads YYEEEE. As DNA, the CDR3 is TGTGCCAGCAGCTCGACAGGGATTTTGAGCAATCAGCCCCAGCATTTT. This encodes CASSSTGILSNQPQHF.

The chain carries TRBV6-6 and TRBJ1-6, with D possibly matching TRBD1 (6 bases). Germline V CDR1 and CDR2: MNHNY, SVGAGI (reference sequence). The ends were cut back, 6 bases at V and 1 base at J, with 13 bases in the middle. The CDR3 runs to 16 residues. CDR3 nucleotides: TGTGCCAGCAGGCCCAGGGGAGATTCCTATAATTCACCCCTCCACTTT. Amino acids: CASRPRGDSYNSPLHF.

This clone was observed a handful of times. This chain links TRBV30 with TRBJ2-1, with D perhaps TRBD1 (6 bases). This CDR3 has 14 residues. The germline V gene encodes CDR1 GTSNPN and CDR2 SVGIG (reference sequence). V was shortened by 5 bases and J by 6 bases, with 17 bases between the two germline ends. The CDR3 region has the DNA TGTGCCTGGGAAACAGGGAATTCGGGCAATGAGCAGTTCTTC. Encoded protein: CAWETGNSGNEQFF.

This clone was observed a single time. The genes are TRBV29-1 and TRBJ2-5, with 7 nucleotides matching TRBD1. The CDR3 sequence is 14 residues long. The V segment lost 5 bases and the J segment 2 bases; nucleotides outside the gene matches: 8. CDR1 is SQVTM, CDR2 ANQGSEA, per germline. CDR3 nucleotide sequence: TGCAGCGTTTGGGACAGCGTAGGTCAAGAGACCCAGTACTTC. Protein: CSVWDSVGQETQYF. The full variable domain, completed using reference TRBV29-1 and TRBJ2-5, is SAVISQKPSRDICQRGTSLTIQCQVDSQVTMMFWYRQQPGQSLTLIATANQGSEATYESGFVIDKFPISRPNLTFSTLTVSNMSPEDSSIYLCSVWDSVGQETQYFGPGTRLLVL.